A single sample is the source of the 26 T cell receptor beta chains below, sequenced in a study of blood T cell repertoires in COVID-19. The method was immunoSEQ multiplex PCR; TCRdb's version includes in-frame clones alone and lacks a portion of them. The table shows 100,000 or so clones, with about 85% occurring only once. The sequenced material came from peripheral blood. The receptors stem from a man in his forties or fifties with active or convalescent COVID-19.

This clone was detected only a few times. This chain uses TRBV5-1 with TRBJ1-3, with TRBD1 identical over 7 bases. Germline trimming cut 3 bases from V and 1 base from J; bases unmatched to any gene: 7. The CDR3 extends over 16 amino acids. In germline, CDR1 is SGHRS, CDR2 YFSETQ. For the CDR3, the DNA is TGCGCCAGCAGCTCGGGACAGTTCGGGTCTGGAAACACCATATATTTT. It yields the protein CASSSGQFGSGNTIYF. Combining the CDR3 with reference TRBV5-1 and TRBJ1-3 gives the whole variable domain KAGVTQTPRYLIKTRGQQVTLSCSPISGHRSVSWYQQTPGQGLQFLFEYFSETQRNKGNFPGRFSGRQFSNSRSEMNVSTLELGDSALYLCASSSGQFGSGNTIYFGEGSWLTVV.

The chain has TRBV5-1 and TRBJ2-3, with TRBD2 matching over 11 bases. V was pared by 0 bases and J by 5 bases, with 11 bases of the junction left unmatched. Germline V gene data show CDR1 as SGHRS and CDR2 as YFSETQ. This CDR3 is 18 amino acids long. The CDR3 is CASSLGTSGSSGRDTQYF. CDR3 in DNA: TGCGCCAGCAGCTTGGGAACTAGCGGGAGTAGTGGTAGAGATACGCAGTATTTT.

The sample holds one count of this clone. The rearrangement uses TRBV6-5 and TRBJ1-2; tentative D call: TRBD1 (5 bases). Trimming shortened V by 2 bases and J by 4 bases, and 11 bases separated the two germline ends. The CDR3 is 14 amino acids. Germline values: CDR1 MNHEY, CDR2 SVGAGI. CDR3 bases: TGTGCCAGCAGTTACGCAGGGCTATCCTATGGCTACACCTTC. The encoded protein is CASSYAGLSYGYTF.

The DNA of the CDR3 is TGTGCCTGGAGTTCATGGACTAGCGCGTTCCGCAATGAGCAGTTCTTC. Protein product: CAWSSWTSAFRNEQFF. The V call is TRBV30, the J call TRBJ2-1, with 9 bases identical to TRBD2. CDR3 length: 16 residues. Germline V gene data show CDR1 as GTSNPN and CDR2 as SVGIG (reference sequence). The V gene end was trimmed by 2 bases and the J gene end by 6 bases; junction bases not matched to a gene: 11.

The V call is TRBV6-5, the J call TRBJ2-2; 7 bases are shared with TRBD1. Germline CDR1 reads MNHEY; CDR2 reads SVGAGI. CDR3 length equals 13 residues. V dropped 9 bases and J dropped 1; count of bases not matched to a gene: 2. The CDR3 coding sequence is TGTGCCAGTGGGACAGTGAACACCGGGGAGCTGTTTTTT. Its protein is CASGTVNTGELFF.

The chain uses TRBV5-1 and TRBJ2-5, with a possible D match to TRBD2 (5 bases). Between the trimmed V and J ends, which lost 1 base and 2 bases, there was a span of 12 bases. The CDR3 has 15 residues. The germline CDR1 and CDR2 sequences are SGHRS and YFSETQ. For the CDR3, the DNA is TGCGCCAGCAGCTTGATGGGAGCGGCACAAGAGACCCAGTACTTC. Protein: CASSLMGAAQETQYF.

The V call is TRBV2, the J call TRBJ2-5, with D tentatively TRBD1 (7 bases). Trimming took off 5 bases at V and 5 bases at J, with 15 bases between the two ends. The CDR3 runs 14 residues. CDR1 and CDR2 (germline): SNHLY, FYNNEI. The CDR3 reads CASSKTGRSETQYF. DNA of the CDR3: TGTGCCAGCAGTAAGACAGGGAGGTCGGAGACCCAGTACTTC.

This clone has just a few counts. V usage is TRBV6-6 and J usage is TRBJ1-6; 8 nucleotides agree with TRBD1. The germline gives CDR1 MNHNY, CDR2 SVGAGI (reference sequence). This CDR3 region has 15 residues. Trimming took 9 bases from V and 3 from J; bases not matched to a gene: 7. Written as DNA, the CDR3 is TGTGCCAGTCAGCTTACAGGGGGCTATAATTCACCCCTCCACTTT. It translates to CASQLTGGYNSPLHF.

This sequence joins TRBV6-1 and TRBJ1-6, with 7 bases fitting TRBD1. Germline loops: CDR1 MNHNS, CDR2 SASEGT. Losses at the gene ends were 4 bases for V and 2 bases for J; bases not matched to a gene: 5. The CDR3 runs to 16 residues. The CDR3, as DNA: TGTGCCAGCAGTGTCCGGGACAGAGCCTATAATTCACCCCTCCACTTT. It specifies CASSVRDRAYNSPLHF.

The genes are TRBV27 and TRBJ2-6, with 7 positions matching TRBD2. Germline V gives CDR1 MNHEY, CDR2 SMNVEV (reference sequence). Trimming removed 5 bases from V and 4 bases from J; junction bases left unmatched: 11. CDR3 length: 17 residues. Written as DNA, the CDR3 is TGTGCCAGCAGTCCACGGGACTATTCCACGGGGGCCAACGTCCTGACTTTC. It codes for CASSPRDYSTGANVLTF.

The chain is built from TRBV30 and TRBJ1-2, with a weak D call TRBD1 (5 bases). V lost 0 bases to trimming and J lost 9 bases, with 14 bases between them. This CDR3 has 13 amino acids. CDR1 is GTSNPN, CDR2 SVGIG, per germline (reference sequence). CDR3 coding DNA: TGTGCCTGGAGTGTAAGACAGACTTCACGCTACACCTTC. Protein sequence: CAWSVRQTSRYTF.

The rearrangement uses TRBV11-3 and TRBJ1-3; 7 positions match TRBD1. The CDR3 loop spans 13 amino acids. Germline CDR1 SGHNT, CDR2 YENEEA. Trimming at V came to 5 bases and at J to 3 bases, leaving 1 base not matched to a gene. In nucleotides, the CDR3 is TGTGCCAGCAGCCAGGGGGGTGGAAACACCATATATTTT. This codes for CASSQGGGNTIYF.

The J gene is TRBJ2-5, the V gene TRBV24-1; TRBD1 is a possible D gene (6 bases). CDR1 is KGHDR, CDR2 SFDVKD, per germline. The CDR3 spans 15 residues. V dropped 4 bases and J dropped 7 bases, with 18 bases sitting between them. CDR3 nucleotide sequence: TGTGCCACCAGTGACCTAGAGACAGGCCTAGGGACCCAGTACTTC. Its translation: CATSDLETGLGTQYF.

This clone has only one observation. This chain joins TRBV5-1 and TRBJ1-1; TRBD1 might be the D (6 bases). The CDR3 sequence is 12 residues long. V lost 0 bases and J lost 10, with 10 bases in between. From germline, CDR1 is SGHRS and CDR2 YFSETQ. This CDR3 is CASSLEGEGAFF. Here the CDR3 DNA reads TGCGCCAGCAGCTTGGAGGGGGAGGGAGCTTTCTTT. Drawing the rest from reference TRBV5-1 and TRBJ1-1, the complete variable domain is KAGVTQTPRYLIKTRGQQVTLSCSPISGHRSVSWYQQTPGQGLQFLFEYFSETQRNKGNFPGRFSGRQFSNSRSEMNVSTLELGDSALYLCASSLEGEGAFFGQGTRLTVV.

In DNA form, the CDR3 reads TGTGCCAGTAGCGCCGGGACAGGGTTAATAGCGGGAGACAGCGAGCAGTACTTC. This sequence encodes CASSAGTGLIAGDSEQYF. The rearrangement uses TRBV19 and TRBJ2-7; possibly TRBD1 or TRBD2 for D (9 bases each). CDR3 length equals 18 residues. V lost 6 bases to trimming and J lost 6 bases, with 30 bases between them. Germline V gene sequence: CDR1 LNHDA, CDR2 SQIVND (reference sequence).

The rearrangement joins TRBV9 to TRBJ2-2; possibly TRBD1 for D (5 bases). Trimming pared 4 bases from V and 2 bases from J, leaving 12 bases between. CDR3 length equals 15 residues. Germline CDR1 and CDR2: SGDLS and YYNGEE. The DNA for the CDR3 is TGTGCCAGCAGCACGGACATTATCAACACCGGGGAGCTGTTTTTT. Protein sequence: CASSTDIINTGELFF.

V gene TRBV20-1 combines with J gene TRBJ1-1, with TRBD1 as a possible D gene (6 bases). The ends were cut back, 3 bases at V and 4 bases at J, with 18 bases in the middle. Per the germline V gene, CDR1 is DFQATT and CDR2 is SNEGSKA (reference sequence). The CDR3 totals 15 residues. CDR3 loop: CSASLKQGLATEAFF. Here the CDR3 DNA reads TGCAGTGCTAGTCTCAAACAGGGTTTGGCCACTGAAGCTTTCTTT.

This clone turned up a few times. The chain is built from TRBV19 and TRBJ2-1; TRBD2 agrees at 11 bases. Germline lookup yields CDR1 LNHDA and CDR2 SQIVND (reference sequence). The CDR3 is 14 residues long. CDR3 residues: CGTRTSGSYNEQFF. DNA of the CDR3: TGTGGTACCCGGACTAGCGGGTCCTACAATGAGCAGTTCTTC.

The chain recombines TRBV4-2 with TRBJ2-5; the match to TRBD2 covers 11 bases. Trimming cost V 0 bases and J 1 base; bases outside gene matches: 7. CDR1 LGHNA and CDR2 YNFKEQ come from the germline V gene. The CDR3 covers 18 residues. CDR3 sequence: CASSQEVKLAGAQETQYF. The DNA for the CDR3 is TGTGCCAGCAGCCAAGAGGTAAAACTAGCGGGAGCCCAAGAGACCCAGTACTTC.

V is TRBV29-1 and J is TRBJ1-2; no definite D call. V dropped 4 bases and J dropped 1 base, with 10 bases sitting between them. Germline CDR1 and CDR2: SQVTM and ANQGSEA. This CDR3 has 13 residues. The CDR3 sequence is CSVGGLNNYGYTF. The DNA for the CDR3 is TGCAGCGTTGGAGGGCTGAATAACTATGGCTACACCTTC.

This rearrangement joins TRBV3-1 (or the pseudogene TRBV3-2) to TRBJ2-1, with 14 bases matching TRBD2. The junction had 3 bases not matched to a gene; V was cut back by 1 base and J by 7 bases. The CDR3 is 16 amino acids. Per germline, CDR1 LGHDT and CDR2 YNNKEL (reference sequence). The CDR3 sequence is CASSQGLAGGKNEQFF. The DNA for the CDR3 is TGTGCCAGCAGCCAAGGACTAGCGGGAGGGAAGAATGAGCAGTTCTTC.

The J gene is TRBJ2-5, the V gene TRBV5-6, with 8 positions matching TRBD2. Germline lookup yields CDR1 SGHDT and CDR2 YYEEEE. The J segment lost 4 bases and the V segment lost 7 bases, leaving 12 bases of the junction unmatched. The CDR3 spans 15 residues. The CDR3 nucleotides read TGTGCCAGCGGCCACTTTAGCGGGATTGGAGAGACCCAGTACTTC. Translating it yields CASGHFSGIGETQYF.

The V call is TRBV18, the J call TRBJ2-1; 8 bases align to TRBD1. The germline V gene has CDR1 KGHSH and CDR2 LQKENI. J lost 3 bases, V lost 6 bases, and 7 bases had no gene match. The CDR3 spans 15 residues. The CDR3 is CASSIQGGDYNEQFF. The CDR3 region has the DNA TGTGCCAGCTCTATACAGGGGGGAGACTACAATGAGCAGTTCTTC.

A few counts support this clone. The chain is built from TRBV29-1 and TRBJ1-2; D not certain. The length of the CDR3 is 11 residues. V shed 5 bases and J shed 5 bases, with 9 bases lying between them. CDR1 is SQVTM and CDR2 is ANQGSEA in the germline V gene. The CDR3 region is CSVQLRYGYTF. CDR3 sequence (DNA): TGCAGCGTTCAACTCCGTTATGGCTACACCTTC.

V is TRBV7-2 and J is TRBJ1-2, with 8 bases matching TRBD1. The CDR3 runs to 15 residues. From germline, CDR1 is SGHTA and CDR2 FQGNSA. The V segment lost 5 bases and the J segment 4 bases; nucleotides outside the gene matches: 9. The DNA for the CDR3 is TGTGCCAGCAGCGGCCGACAGGGGAATCCCTATGGCTACACCTTC. Translation gives CASSGRQGNPYGYTF.

The CDR3 here is CARLPGTQNSENTEAFF. Written as DNA, the CDR3 is TGTGCCAGGCTACCGGGAACTCAGAACTCAGAGAACACTGAAGCTTTCTTT. This rearrangement joins TRBV11-3 to TRBJ1-1, with unresolved D. CDR3 length: 17 residues. Trimming removed 9 bases at V and 1 base at J, with 24 bases between. Germline V gene data show CDR1 as SGHNT and CDR2 as YENEEA.